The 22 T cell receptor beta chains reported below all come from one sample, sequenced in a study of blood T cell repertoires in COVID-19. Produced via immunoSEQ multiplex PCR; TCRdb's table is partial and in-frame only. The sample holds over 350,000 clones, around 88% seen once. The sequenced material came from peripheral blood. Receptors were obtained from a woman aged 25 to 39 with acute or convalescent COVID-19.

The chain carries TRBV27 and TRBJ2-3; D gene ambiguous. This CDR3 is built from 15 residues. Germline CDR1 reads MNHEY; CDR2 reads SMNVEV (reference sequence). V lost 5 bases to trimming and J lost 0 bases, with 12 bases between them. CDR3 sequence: CASSQLDPSTDTQYF. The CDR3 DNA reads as TGTGCCAGCAGTCAACTCGATCCTAGCACAGATACGCAGTATTTT.

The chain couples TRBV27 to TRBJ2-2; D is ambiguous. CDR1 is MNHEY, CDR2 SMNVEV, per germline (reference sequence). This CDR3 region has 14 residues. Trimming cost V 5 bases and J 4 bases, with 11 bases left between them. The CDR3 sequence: CASSPLSSTGELFF. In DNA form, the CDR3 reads TGTGCCAGCAGTCCACTTAGCAGCACCGGGGAGCTGTTTTTT.

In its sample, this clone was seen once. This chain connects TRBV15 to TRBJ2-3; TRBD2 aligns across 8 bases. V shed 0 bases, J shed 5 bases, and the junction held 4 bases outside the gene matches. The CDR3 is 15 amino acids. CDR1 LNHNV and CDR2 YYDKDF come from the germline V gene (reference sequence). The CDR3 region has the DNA TGTGCCACCAGCAGAGATCCGGGAGGGGGAGATACGCAGTATTTT. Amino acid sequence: CATSRDPGGGDTQYF.

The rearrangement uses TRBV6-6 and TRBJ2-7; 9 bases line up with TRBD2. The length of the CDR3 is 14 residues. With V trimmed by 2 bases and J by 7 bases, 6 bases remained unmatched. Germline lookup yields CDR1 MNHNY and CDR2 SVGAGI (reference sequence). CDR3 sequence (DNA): TGTGCCAGCAGTTACGCGGGGGGGCCCGAAGAGCAGTACTTC. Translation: CASSYAGGPEEQYF.

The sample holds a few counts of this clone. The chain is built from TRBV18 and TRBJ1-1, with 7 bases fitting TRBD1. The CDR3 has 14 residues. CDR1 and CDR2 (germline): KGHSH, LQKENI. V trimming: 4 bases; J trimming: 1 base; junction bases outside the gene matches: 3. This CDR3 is CASSLRQGNTEAFF. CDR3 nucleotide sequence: TGTGCCAGCTCACTCCGACAGGGGAACACTGAAGCTTTCTTT.

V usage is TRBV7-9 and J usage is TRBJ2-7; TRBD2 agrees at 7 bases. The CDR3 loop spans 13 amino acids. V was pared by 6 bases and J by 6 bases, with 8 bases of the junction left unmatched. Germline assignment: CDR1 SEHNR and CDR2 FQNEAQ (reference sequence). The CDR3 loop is CASRGRGLGEQYF. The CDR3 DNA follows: TGTGCCAGCAGGGGGAGGGGTTTGGGCGAGCAGTACTTC.

The CDR3: CASSQRVRGNSPLHF. The CDR3 DNA reads TGTGCCAGCAGCCAAAGAGTTAGGGGGAATTCACCCCTCCACTTT. The V and J genes are TRBV3-1 (or the pseudogene TRBV3-2) and TRBJ1-6; weak D call: TRBD1 (6 bases). CDR3 length: 15 amino acids. V was trimmed by 2 bases and J by 7 bases, leaving 12 bases between them. CDR1 and CDR2 from the germline V gene are LGHDT and YNNKEL (reference sequence).

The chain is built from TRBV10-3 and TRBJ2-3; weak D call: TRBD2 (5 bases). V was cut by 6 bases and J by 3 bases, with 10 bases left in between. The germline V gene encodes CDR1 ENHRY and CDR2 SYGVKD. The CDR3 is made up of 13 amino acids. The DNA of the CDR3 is TGTGCCATCAGGAGGGCATGGACAGATACGCAGTATTTT. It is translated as CAIRRAWTDTQYF.

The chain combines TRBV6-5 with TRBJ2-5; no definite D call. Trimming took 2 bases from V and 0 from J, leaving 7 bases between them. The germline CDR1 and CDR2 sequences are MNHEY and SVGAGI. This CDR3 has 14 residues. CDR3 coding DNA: TGTGCCAGCAGTTACCGAGGCTACCAAGAGACCCAGTACTTC. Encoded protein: CASSYRGYQETQYF.

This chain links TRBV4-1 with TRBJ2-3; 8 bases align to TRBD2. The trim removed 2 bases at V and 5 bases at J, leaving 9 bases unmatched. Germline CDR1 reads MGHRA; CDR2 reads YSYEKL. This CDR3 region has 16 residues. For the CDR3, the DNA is TGCGCCAGCAGCCAAATAGGGGCGGGGGGAATAGATACGCAGTATTTT. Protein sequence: CASSQIGAGGIDTQYF.

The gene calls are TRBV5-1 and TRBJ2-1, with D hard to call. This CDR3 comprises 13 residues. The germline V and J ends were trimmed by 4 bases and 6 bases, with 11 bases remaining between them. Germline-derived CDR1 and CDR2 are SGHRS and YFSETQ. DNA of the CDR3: TGCGCCAGCAGCACCGACACCGGCAATGAGCAGTTCTTC. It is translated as CASSTDTGNEQFF.

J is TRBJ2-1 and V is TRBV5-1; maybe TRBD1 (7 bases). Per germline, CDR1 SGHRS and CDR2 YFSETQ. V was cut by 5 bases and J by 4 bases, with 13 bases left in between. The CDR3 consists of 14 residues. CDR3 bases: TGCGCCAGCAGGGAGGCAGGGGGGTACAATGAGCAGTTCTTC. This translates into CASREAGGYNEQFF.

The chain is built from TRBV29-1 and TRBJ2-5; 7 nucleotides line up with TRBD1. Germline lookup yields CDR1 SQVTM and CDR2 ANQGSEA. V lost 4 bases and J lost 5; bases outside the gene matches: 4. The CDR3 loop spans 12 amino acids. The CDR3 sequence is CSVGQGVETQYF. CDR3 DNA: TGCAGCGTTGGACAGGGCGTGGAGACCCAGTACTTC.

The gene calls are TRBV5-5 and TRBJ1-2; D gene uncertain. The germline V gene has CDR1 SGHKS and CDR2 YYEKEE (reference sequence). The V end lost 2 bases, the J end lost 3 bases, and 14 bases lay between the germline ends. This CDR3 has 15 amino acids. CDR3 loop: CASSFYRGPDYGYTF. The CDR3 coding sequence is TGTGCCAGCAGCTTTTACCGAGGGCCCGACTATGGCTACACCTTC. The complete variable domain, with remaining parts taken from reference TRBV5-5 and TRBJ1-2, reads DAGVTQSPTHLIKTRGQQVTLRCSPISGHKSVSWYQQVLGQGPQFIFQYYEKEERGRGNFPDRFSARQFPNYSSELNVNALLLGDSALYLCASSFYRGPDYGYTFGSGTRLTVV.

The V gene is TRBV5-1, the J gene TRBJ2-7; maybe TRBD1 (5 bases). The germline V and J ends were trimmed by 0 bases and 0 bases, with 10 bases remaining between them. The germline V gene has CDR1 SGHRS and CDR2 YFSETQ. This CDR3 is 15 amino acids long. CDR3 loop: CASSLEGKSSYEQYF. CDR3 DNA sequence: TGCGCCAGCAGCTTGGAGGGGAAGAGCTCCTACGAGCAGTACTTC.

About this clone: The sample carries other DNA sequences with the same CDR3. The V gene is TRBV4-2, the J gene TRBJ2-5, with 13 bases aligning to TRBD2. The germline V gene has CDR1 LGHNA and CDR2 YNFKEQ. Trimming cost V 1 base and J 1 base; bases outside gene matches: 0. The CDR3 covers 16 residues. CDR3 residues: CASSQGLAGGQETQYF. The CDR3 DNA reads TGTGCCAGCAGCCAAGGACTAGCGGGGGGCCAAGAGACCCAGTACTTC.

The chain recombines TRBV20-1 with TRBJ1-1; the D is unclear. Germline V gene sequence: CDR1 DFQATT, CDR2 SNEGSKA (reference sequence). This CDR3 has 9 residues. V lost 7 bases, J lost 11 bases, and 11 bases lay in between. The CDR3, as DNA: TGCAGTGTCGTGCTCGGGGCTTTCTTT. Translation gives CSVVLGAFF.

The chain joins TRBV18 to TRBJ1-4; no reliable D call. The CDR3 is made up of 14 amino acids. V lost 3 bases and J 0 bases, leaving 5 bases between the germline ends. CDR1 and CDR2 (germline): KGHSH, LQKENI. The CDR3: CASSPRATNEKLFF. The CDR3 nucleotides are TGTGCCAGCTCACCTCGAGCAACTAATGAAAAACTGTTTTTT.

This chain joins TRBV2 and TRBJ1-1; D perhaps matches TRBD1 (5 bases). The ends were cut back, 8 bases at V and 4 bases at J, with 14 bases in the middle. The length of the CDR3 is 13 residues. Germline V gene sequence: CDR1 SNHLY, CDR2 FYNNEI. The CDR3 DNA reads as TGTGCCAGCTTTGCTGGGGGGATCACTGAAGCTTTCTTT. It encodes CASFAGGITEAFF.

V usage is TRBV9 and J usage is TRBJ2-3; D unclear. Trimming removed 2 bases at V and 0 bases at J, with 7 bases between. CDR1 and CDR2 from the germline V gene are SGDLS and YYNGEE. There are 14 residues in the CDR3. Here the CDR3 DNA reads TGTGCCAGCAGCGTCCAAACTAGCACAGATACGCAGTATTTT. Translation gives CASSVQTSTDTQYF.

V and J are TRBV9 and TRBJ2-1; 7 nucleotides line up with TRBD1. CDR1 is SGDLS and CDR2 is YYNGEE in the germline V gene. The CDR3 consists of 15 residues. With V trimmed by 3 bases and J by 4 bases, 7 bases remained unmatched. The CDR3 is CASSGSYRGYNEQFF. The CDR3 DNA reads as TGTGCCAGCAGCGGATCCTACAGGGGATACAATGAGCAGTTCTTC.

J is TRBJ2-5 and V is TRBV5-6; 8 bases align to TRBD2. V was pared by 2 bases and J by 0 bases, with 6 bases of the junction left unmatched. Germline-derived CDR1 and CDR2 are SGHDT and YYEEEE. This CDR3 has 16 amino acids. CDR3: CASSLLADSYQETQYF. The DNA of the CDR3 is TGTGCCAGCAGCTTACTAGCGGACTCGTACCAAGAGACCCAGTACTTC. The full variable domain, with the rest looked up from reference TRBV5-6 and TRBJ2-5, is DAGVTQSPTHLIKTRGQQVTLRCSPKSGHDTVSWYQQALGQGPQFIFQYYEEEERQRGNFPDRFSGHQFPNYSSELNVNALLLGDSALYLCASSLLADSYQETQYFGPGTRLLVL.